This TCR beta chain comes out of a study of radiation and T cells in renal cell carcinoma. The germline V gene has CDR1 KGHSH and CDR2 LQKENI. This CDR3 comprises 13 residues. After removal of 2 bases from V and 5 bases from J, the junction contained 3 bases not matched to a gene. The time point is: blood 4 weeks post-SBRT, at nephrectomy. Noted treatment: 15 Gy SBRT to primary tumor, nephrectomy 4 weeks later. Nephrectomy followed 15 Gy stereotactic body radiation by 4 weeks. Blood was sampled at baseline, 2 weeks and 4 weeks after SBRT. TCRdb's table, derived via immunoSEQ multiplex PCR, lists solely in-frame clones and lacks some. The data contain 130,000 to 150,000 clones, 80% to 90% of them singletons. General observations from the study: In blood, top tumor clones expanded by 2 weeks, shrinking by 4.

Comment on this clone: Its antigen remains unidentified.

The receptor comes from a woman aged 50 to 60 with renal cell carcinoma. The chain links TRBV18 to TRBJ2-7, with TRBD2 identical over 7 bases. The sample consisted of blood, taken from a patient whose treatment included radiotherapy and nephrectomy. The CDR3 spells CASSPSLADEQYF. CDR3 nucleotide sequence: TGTGCCAGCTCACCATCCCTAGCGGACGAGCAGTACTTC.